This T cell receptor beta chain was sequenced in a study of CXCR3-negative and CXCR3-positive naive CD8 T cells. This clonotype is called medium-sized based on its frequency. The germline V gene has CDR1 KGHSH and CDR2 LQKENI. The CDR3 length is 12 residues. The method, 5' RACE with UMI labels, was used to prepare the TRB cDNA libraries. After re-calling the 5' RACE reads, TCRdb lists one entry per CDR3 protein, DNA absent. Its listing shows about 26,000 distinct CDR3 sequences. Source material: naive CXCR3- CD8+ T cells from blood. Regarding subset: CD45RO-CCR7+CD27+CD95- naive CD8+ T cells lacking CXCR3 (TNR3-). This clonotype was sampled from a human donor in good health. Some clones in this sample may be carry-over from other donors' samples. V and J are TRBV18 and TRBJ1-1. The CDR3 is CASSPSEAEAFF.